Following are 6 T cell receptor beta chains from one sample sequenced in a study of T cells in Graves' hyperthyroidism and ophthalmopathy. TCR beta CDR3 sequences were amplified from RNA transcripts. The HTBI set primed first-round TCR CDR3 RT-PCR. TCRdb re-derived calls from the multiplex PCR reads in MiXCR, one entry per CDR3 protein. The table lists a few hundred thousand distinct CDR3 sequences, roughly an eighth of them singletons, with 5% to 6% in the top ten. Material for sequencing was blood. Receptors were obtained from a woman younger than 30 with Graves' hyperthyroidism.

This clonotype occurred many times. The J gene is TRBJ1-1, the V gene TRBV7-2, with 7 nucleotides matching TRBD1. Losses at the gene ends were 5 bases for V and 4 bases for J; bases not matched to a gene: 10. The CDR3 is 15 residues long. CDR1 and CDR2 from the germline V gene are SGHTA and FQGNSA. The chain's CDR3 is CASSLRQGRGTEAFF. The CDR3 DNA is TGTGCCAGCAGCCTAAGACAGGGCCGGGGCACTGAAGCTTTCTTT.

This clonotype was found many times. The chain couples TRBV11-2 to TRBJ1-5; D unclear. CDR1 is SGHAT, CDR2 FQNNGV, per germline. The germline V and J ends were trimmed by 0 bases and 7 bases, with 13 bases remaining between them. This CDR3 region has 15 residues. The CDR3 protein is CASSLDATPYQPQHF. The CDR3 DNA sequence: TGTGCCAGCAGCTTAGACGCGACCCCGTACCAGCCCCAGCATTTT.

To note about this clonotype: A read error may be the cause here, since a much bigger clone is one base away. This sequence joins TRBV2 and TRBJ1-2; D may be TRBD1 (5 bases). Germline CDR1 and CDR2: SNHLY and FYNNEI. The CDR3 consists of 15 residues. Trimming pared 4 bases from V and 7 bases from J, leaving 19 bases between. The CDR3 nucleotides read TGTGCCAGCAGTGCCGAAAGGACATTTACCTGTGGCTACACCTTC. It is translated as CASSAERTFTCGYTF.

At least ten counts were recorded for this clonotype. Here the CDR3 DNA reads TGTGCCAGCTCACCATGGGGGACTCCAGCCAAAAACATTCAGTACTTC. It is translated as CASSPWGTPAKNIQYF. This rearrangement joins TRBV18 to TRBJ2-4; TRBD2 might be the D (6 bases). CDR3 length equals 16 residues. Germline assignment: CDR1 KGHSH and CDR2 LQKENI. V was trimmed by 2 bases and J by 0 bases, leaving 11 bases between them.

The chain is built from TRBV20-1 and TRBJ2-5; no reliable D call. The CDR3 is 13 residues long. Germline CDR1 DFQATT, CDR2 SNEGSKA (reference sequence). V was pared by 3 bases and J by 1 base, with 9 bases between. The CDR3 reads CSASLDFQETQYF. The CDR3 DNA reads as TGCAGTGCTAGCCTAGACTTCCAAGAGACCCAGTACTTC.

This clonotype occurred many times. This rearrangement joins TRBV5-1 to TRBJ2-1; 10 nucleotides match TRBD2. The CDR3 is 15 residues long. Germline lookup yields CDR1 SGHRS and CDR2 YFSETQ. With V trimmed by 4 bases and J by 8 bases, 9 bases remained unmatched. The CDR3 loop reads CASSTGLAIVDEQFF. CDR3 DNA: TGCGCCAGCAGCACGGGACTAGCGATTGTTGATGAGCAGTTCTTC.